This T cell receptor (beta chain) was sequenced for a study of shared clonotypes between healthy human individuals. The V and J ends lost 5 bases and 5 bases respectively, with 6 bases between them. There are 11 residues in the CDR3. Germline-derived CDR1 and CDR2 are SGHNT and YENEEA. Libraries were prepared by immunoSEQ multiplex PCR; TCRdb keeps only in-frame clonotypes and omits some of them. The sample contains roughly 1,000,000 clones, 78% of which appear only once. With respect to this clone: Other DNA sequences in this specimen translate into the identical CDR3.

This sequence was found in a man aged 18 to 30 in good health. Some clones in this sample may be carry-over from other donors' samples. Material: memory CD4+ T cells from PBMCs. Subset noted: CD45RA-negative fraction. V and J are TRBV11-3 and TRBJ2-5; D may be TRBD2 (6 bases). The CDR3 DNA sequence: TGTGCCAGCAGCGGGGGGGAGACCCAGTACTTC. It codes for CASSGGETQYF.